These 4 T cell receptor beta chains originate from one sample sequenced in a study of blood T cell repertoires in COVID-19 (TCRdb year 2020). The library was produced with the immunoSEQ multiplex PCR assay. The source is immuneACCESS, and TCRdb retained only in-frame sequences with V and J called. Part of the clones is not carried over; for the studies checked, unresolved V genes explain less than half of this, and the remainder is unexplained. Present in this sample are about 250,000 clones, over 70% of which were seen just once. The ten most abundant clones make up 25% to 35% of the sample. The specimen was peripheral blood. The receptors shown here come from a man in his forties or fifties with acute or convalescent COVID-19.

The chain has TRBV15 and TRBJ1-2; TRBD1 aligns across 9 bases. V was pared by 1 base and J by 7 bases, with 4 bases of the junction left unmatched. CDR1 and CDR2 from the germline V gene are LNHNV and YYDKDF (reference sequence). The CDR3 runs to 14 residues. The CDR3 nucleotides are TGTGCCACCAGCAGAGTAACAGGGGGCTTTGGCTACACCTTC. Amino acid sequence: CATSRVTGGFGYTF.

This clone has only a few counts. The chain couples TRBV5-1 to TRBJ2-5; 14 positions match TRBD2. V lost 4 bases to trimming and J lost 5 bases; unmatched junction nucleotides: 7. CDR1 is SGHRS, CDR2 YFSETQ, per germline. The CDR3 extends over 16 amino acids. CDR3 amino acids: CASSAGLAGAGETQYF. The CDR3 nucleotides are TGCGCCAGCAGCGCGGGACTAGCGGGAGCTGGGGAGACCCAGTACTTC. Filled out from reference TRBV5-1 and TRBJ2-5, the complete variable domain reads KAGVTQTPRYLIKTRGQQVTLSCSPISGHRSVSWYQQTPGQGLQFLFEYFSETQRNKGNFPGRFSGRQFSNSRSEMNVSTLELGDSALYLCASSAGLAGAGETQYFGPGTRLLVL.

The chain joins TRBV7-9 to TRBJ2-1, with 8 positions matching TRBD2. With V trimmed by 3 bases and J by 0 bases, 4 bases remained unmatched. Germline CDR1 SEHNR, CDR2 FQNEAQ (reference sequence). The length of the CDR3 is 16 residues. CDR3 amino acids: CASSLVAGSSYNEQFF. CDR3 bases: TGTGCCAGCAGCTTGGTAGCGGGGAGCTCCTACAATGAGCAGTTCTTC.

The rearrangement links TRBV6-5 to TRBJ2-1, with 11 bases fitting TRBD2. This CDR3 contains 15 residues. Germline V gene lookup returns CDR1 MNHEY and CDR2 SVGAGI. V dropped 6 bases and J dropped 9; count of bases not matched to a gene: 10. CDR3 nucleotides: TGTGCCAGCAGACCCCCCGTAGCGGGAGGGGGTGAGCAGTTCTTC. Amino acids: CASRPPVAGGGEQFF.